Listed here is a single TCR beta chain. It lacks a known antigen. Qualities for individual bases were not recorded, and no much larger clone is one base off. RNA from unsorted whole blood was extracted with TRIzol reagent, and germline DNA was obtained with the DNeasy Blood & Tissue kit. At the time of sampling, the patients were treatment-naive and had chronic HBV infection. Before surgery, approximately 3.8 milliliters of peripheral blood were collected into K2EDTA tubes. The data are from a study of tumor-infiltrating lymphocytes in primary liver carcinoma (dated by TCRdb to between 2016 and 2019). With respect to the entire study: Roughly 5 patients with histopathologically diagnosed primary liver carcinoma underwent surgical resection in China between November 2015 and March 2016. Across five regions of each liver tumor, along with adjacent normal tissue and blood, the study brought together TCRbeta repertoire sequencing, expression microarrays and whole-exome sequencing. Repertoires from technical replicates were highly reproducible, with mean shared-clone rates around 0.89 and correlation coefficients above 0.95. A total of 35 or so specimens from 5 patients, comprising approximately 25 tumor regions, 5 adjacent noncancerous liver tissues and 5 peripheral blood samples, were covered by TCRbeta repertoire sequencing. Each sample produced roughly 3.5 to 7.13 million productive TCRbeta reads, and read depth showed no significant difference between tissue types. The five patients had tumors of stage T1-T3 N0M0, with maximum diameters ranging from roughly 4 to 11 cm. Of the five patients (three men and two women, aged 30 to 69 years), four had hepatocellular carcinoma and one had combined HCC and intrahepatic cholangiocarcinoma. The paper's findings and limits, for the study overall: The top 250 clones accounted for a significantly greater share of the repertoire in tumors than in blood (p = 0.039). Bulk unsorted samples precluded comparing CD4+ and CD8+ T cell repertoires. The study included only a handful of patients, and the authors note findings should be validated in a larger study. Only the TCR beta chain was sequenced, so true repertoire diversity is likely underestimated because unpaired alpha chains were not captured. Repertoire overlap was found to be higher between tumor regions (mean around 36%) than between tumor-adjacent (roughly 17%) or tumor-blood (around 15%) pairs, consistent with antigen-driven expansion.

From a lookup of the germline V gene, CDR1 and CDR2 are SGHAT and FQNNGV. V loses 5 bases, J loses 0 bases, and the germline ends lie 21 bases apart. The CDR3 sequence holds 18 residues, the cysteine and phenylalanine included. The DNA shown is the 54-base CDR3, in frame from base 1. Starting from approximately 460 ng total RNA, TCRbeta-specific cDNA was produced by reverse transcription with a constant-region primer and ProtoScript II reverse transcriptase. Construction of the TCRbeta libraries relied on three nested rounds of multiplex PCR, following a slightly modified ARM-PCR procedure. Each of the first two PCR rounds ran for around 11 cycles and used multiplex TRBV1-TRBV30 forward primers together with a Cbeta reverse primer. A final 25-cycle PCR with Deep VentR polymerase added sample barcodes and Illumina adapters. Before sequencing, amplicons of 200-500 bp were purified from gel using a QIAquick gel extraction kit. An Illumina HiSeq 2500 was used to sequence the TCRbeta amplicons with 250-bp paired-end reads. The authors' pipeline ran thus. Quality trimming of reads was performed with Trimmomatic v0.33, and paired reads were merged with FLASH v1.2.11 so that full CDR3 sequences could be recovered. V, D and J germline segments were assigned to the rearranged TCRbeta sequences using MiGEC v1.2.1b. VDJtools v1.0.0 computed clonotype statistics and Shannon-Wiener diversity indices. Except for diversity analysis, only each sample's 250 most abundant clonotypes were used in subsequent analyses to reduce sampling bias. The public reads were run again by TCRdb, first through fastp at Q25 and then through MiXCR, and only productive beta chains were kept. For every CDR3 protein sequence, its rows merge into one entry that carries the most common genes and DNA. These V and J calls derive from TCRdb rather than the authors' analysis. Across this sample there are almost 200,000 distinct CDR3 sequences, with about 65% seen only once. The biggest ten clones account for approximately 7% of the sample.

The sequence derives from a woman aged 55-75 years with primary liver carcinoma and hepatitis B virus infection. Sequencing was done on a sample of peripheral blood. The chain is encoded by TRBV11-2 joined to TRBJ2-3; no D segment can be confidently identified. CDR3 region: CASSLGSWVAESTDTQYF. The DNA sequence is as follows: TGTGCCAGCAGCCTTGGGTCGTGGGTGGCGGAGAGCACAGATACGCAGTATTTT.